This TCR beta chain was captured in a study of beta chain features in type 1 diabetes. Points from the study as a whole: More deletions and fewer insertions at VDJ junctions were seen in type 1 diabetes patients. There was a possibility that cDNA sequencing over-represented cells with high TCR expression. Patients' naive, central memory and Treg TCRB repertoires seemed closer to one another than those of healthy donors. For Type 1 diabetes patients, all four CD4+ subsets carried TCRB CDR3s that were moderately but significantly shorter.

It was one heparinised blood draw, averaging about 116 mL, that each donor gave. To note about this clone: No antigen is known for it.

Sequenced material consisted of expressed TCRB transcripts (all of the isolated RNA was reverse transcribed). Produced via immunoSEQ multiplex PCR; TCRdb's table is partial and in-frame only. The profile shows about 650,000 clones, approximately 13% of them singletons. V lost 0 bases, J lost 10 bases, and 7 bases stayed unmatched. From germline, CDR1 is SGDLS and CDR2 YYNGEE. The CDR3 loop spans 14 amino acids. This TCR derives from a man in his thirties or forties with type 1 diabetes. Sequencing used naive CD4+ T cells from blood. The chain carries TRBV9 and TRBJ2-1, with TRBD1 matching over 7 bases. This CDR3 is CASSVGGGLTEQFF. CDR3 nucleotide sequence: TGTGCCAGCAGCGTAGGAGGGGGCTTGACCGAGCAGTTCTTC.